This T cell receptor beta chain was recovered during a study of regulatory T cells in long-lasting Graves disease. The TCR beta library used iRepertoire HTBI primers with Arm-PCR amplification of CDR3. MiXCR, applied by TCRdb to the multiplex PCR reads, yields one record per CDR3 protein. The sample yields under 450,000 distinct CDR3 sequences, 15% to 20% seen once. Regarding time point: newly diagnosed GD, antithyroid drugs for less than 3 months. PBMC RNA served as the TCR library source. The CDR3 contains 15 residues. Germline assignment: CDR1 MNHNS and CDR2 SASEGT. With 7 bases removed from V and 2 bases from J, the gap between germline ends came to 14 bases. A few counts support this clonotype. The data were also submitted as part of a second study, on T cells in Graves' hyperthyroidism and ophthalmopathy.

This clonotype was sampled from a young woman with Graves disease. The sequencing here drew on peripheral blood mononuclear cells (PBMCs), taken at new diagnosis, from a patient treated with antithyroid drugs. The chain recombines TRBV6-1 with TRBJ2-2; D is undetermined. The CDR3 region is CASNPPLRNTGELFF. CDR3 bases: TGTGCCAGCAACCCTCCCCTGCGAAACACCGGGGAGCTGTTTTTT.